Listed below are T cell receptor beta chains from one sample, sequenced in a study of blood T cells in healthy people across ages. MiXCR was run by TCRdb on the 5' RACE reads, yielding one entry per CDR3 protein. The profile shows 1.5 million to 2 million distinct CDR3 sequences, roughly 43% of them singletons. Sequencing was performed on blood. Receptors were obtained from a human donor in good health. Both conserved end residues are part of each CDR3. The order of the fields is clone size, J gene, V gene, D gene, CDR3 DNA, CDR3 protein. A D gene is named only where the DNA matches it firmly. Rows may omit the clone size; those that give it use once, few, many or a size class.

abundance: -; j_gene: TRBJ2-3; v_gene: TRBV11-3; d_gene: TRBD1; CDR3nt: TGTGCCAGCAGCCCCGGACAGGGCCGCTTTTCTAACACAGATACGCAGTATTTT; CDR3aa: CASSPGQGRFSNTDTQYF
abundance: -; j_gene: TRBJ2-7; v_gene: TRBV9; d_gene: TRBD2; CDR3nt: TGTGCCAGCAGCCCTACCCTAGCGGGGGTTCCCGAGCAGTACTTC; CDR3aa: CASSPTLAGVPEQYF
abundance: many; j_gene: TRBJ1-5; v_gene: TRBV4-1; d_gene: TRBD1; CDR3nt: TGCGCCAGCAGCCAAACAGGGGATCAGCCCCAGCATTTT; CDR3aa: CASSQTGDQPQHF
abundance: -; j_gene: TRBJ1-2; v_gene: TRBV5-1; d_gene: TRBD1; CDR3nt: TGCGCCAGCAGCCCTGGACAGGGGGTGAGGAGTGGCTACACCTTC; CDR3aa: CASSPGQGVRSGYTF
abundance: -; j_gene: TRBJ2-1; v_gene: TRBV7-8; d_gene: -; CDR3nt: TGTGCCAGCAGCTTTAAGGGCTACGAGCAGTTCTTC; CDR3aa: CASSFKGYEQFF
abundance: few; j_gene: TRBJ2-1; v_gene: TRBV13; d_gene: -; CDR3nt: TGTGCCAGCAGCTTTAGCATCGGGGTACAAGTTTCCTACAATGAGCAGTTCTTC; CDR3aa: CASSFSIGVQVSYNEQFF
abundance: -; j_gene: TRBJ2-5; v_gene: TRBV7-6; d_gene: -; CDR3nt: TGTGCCAGCAGCTTAGAATCGATAGGCTGGGAGACCCAGTACTTC; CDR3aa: CASSLESIGWETQYF
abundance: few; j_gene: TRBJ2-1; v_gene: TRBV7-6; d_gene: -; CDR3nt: TGTGCCAGCAGCCCCGTCGCGCTAGCTGGCACTGGGTTCTTC; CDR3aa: CASSPVALAGTGFF
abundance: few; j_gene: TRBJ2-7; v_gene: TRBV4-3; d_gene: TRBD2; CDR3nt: TGCGCCAGCAGCCAAGTCCTAGCGGAAGCCTACGAGCAGTACTTC; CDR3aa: CASSQVLAEAYEQYF
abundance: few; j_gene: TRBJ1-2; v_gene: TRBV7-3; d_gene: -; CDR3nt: TGTGCCAGCAGTCCAGCGGGGGGGAGTAGCTACACCTTC; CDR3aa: CASSPAGGSSYTF
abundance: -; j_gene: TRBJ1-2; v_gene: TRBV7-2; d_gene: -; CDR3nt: TGTGCCAGCAGCTCTAGACAGGACGGTGGCTACACCTTC; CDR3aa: CASSSRQDGGYTF
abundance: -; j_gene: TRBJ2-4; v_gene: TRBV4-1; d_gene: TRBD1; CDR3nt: TGCGCCAGCAGCCAACCCCACAGGGGGCGCATGATCATTCAGTACTTC; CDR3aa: CASSQPHRGRMIIQYF
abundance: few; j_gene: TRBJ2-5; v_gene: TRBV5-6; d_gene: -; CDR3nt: TGTGCCAGCAGCTTGATAGAAGGGTGGGAGACCCAGTACTTC; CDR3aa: CASSLIEGWETQYF
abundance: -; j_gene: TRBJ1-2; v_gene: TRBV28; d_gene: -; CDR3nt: TGTGCCAGCATCGTATCCCACGGAGGGGGCTACACCTTC; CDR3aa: CASIVSHGGGYTF
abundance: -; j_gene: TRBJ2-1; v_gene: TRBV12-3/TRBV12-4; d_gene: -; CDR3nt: TGTGCCAGCAGTTCCCTCCGCAGCTACTTCTCCTACAATGAGCAGTTCTTC; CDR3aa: CASSSLRSYFSYNEQFF
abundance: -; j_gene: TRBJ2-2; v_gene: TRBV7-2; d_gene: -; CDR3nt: TGTGCCAGCAGCCTATTTGGGAGGACTTTTCCCGGGGAGCTGTTTTTT; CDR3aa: CASSLFGRTFPGELFF
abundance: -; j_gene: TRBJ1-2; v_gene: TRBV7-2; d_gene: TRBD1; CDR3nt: TGTGCCAGCAGCTTTACACCGGGACAGCTTTCCTATGGCTACACCTTC; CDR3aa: CASSFTPGQLSYGYTF
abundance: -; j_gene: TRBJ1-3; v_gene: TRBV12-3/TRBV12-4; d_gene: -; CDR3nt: TGTGCCAGCAGTTTGGGGAACACCACATATTTT; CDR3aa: CASSLGNTTYF
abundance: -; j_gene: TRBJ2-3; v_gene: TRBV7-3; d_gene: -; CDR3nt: TGTGCCAGCAGCCCGGACGGACTCACAGATACGCAGTATTTT; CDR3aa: CASSPDGLTDTQYF
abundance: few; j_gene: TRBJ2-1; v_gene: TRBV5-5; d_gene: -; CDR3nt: TGTGCCAGCAGCTTTACACTGCTTGTAGGGGGTGGGAGTAATGAGCAGTTCTTC; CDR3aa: CASSFTLLVGGGSNEQFF
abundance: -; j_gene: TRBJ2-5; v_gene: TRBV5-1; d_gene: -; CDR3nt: TGCGCCAGCAGCTTGGCAGTCCAGGGTTGCCGTCTTGAGACCCAGTACTTC; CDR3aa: CASSLAVQGCRLETQYF
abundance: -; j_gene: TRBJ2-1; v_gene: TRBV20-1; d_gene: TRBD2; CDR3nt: TGCAGTGCTAGAGCCCTAGGGCTAGCGGGGGGACACAATGAGCAGTTCTTC; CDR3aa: CSARALGLAGGHNEQFF
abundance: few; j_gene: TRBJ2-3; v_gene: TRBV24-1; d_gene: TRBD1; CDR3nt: TGTGCCACCAGTGATCATACAGGGGGCACAGATACGCAGTATTTT; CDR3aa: CATSDHTGGTDTQYF
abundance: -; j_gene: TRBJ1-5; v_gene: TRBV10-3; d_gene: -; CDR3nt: TGTGCCATCAGGGGCAGCAATCAGCCCCAGCATTTT; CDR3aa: CAIRGSNQPQHF
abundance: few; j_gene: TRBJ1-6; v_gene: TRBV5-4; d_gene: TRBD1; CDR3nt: TGTGCCAGCAGCTCCGGACAGGGCCGTAATTCACCCCTCCACTTT; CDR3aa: CASSSGQGRNSPLHF
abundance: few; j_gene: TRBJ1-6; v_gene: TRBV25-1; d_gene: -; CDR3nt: TGTGCCAGCAGTGGAGCGAGGAAACATTCGTATAATTCACCCCTCCACTTT; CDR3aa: CASSGARKHSYNSPLHF
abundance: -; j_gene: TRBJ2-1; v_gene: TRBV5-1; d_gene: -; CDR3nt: TGCGCCAGCAGCTTGGGTCGGATTCAGTTCTTC; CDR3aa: CASSLGRIQFF
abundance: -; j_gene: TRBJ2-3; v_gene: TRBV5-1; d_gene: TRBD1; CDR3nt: TGCGCCAGCAGCTATAGGGACAGACAAACAGATACGCGGTATTTT; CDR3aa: CASSYRDRQTDTRYF
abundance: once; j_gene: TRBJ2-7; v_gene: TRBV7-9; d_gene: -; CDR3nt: TGTGCCAGCAGCTTATCCTACGGCGCAGGAAGCTCCTACGAGCAGTACTTC; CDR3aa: CASSLSYGAGSSYEQYF
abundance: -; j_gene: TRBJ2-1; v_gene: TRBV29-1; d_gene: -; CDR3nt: TGCAGCGTTGAAGGCCGGGCAGGGACACCCCTCTGGGATGAGCAGTTCTTC; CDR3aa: CSVEGRAGTPLWDEQFF
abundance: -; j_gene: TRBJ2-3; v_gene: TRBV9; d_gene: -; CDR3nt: TGTGCCAGCGGGGGGTTGAATACGCAGTATTTT; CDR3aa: CASGGLNTQYF
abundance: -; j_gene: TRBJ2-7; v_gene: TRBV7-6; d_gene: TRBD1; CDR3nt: TGTGCCAGCAGCCCCCGCCCGGGGACAGTAAAATACGAGCAGTACTTC; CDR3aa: CASSPRPGTVKYEQYF
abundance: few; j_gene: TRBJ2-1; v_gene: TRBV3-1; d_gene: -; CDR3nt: TGTGCCAGCAGCGGGGTGGTTTCCTATCACAATGAGCAGTTCTTC; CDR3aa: CASSGVVSYHNEQFF
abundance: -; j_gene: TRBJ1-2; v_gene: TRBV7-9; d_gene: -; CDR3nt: TGTGCCAGCAGCTCCCTTTTGGAGGTCGGCTACACCTTC; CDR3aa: CASSSLLEVGYTF
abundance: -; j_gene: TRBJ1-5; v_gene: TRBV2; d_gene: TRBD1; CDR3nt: TGTGCCAGCATGGTGGGCAGGGGGTTGGGTCAGCCCCAGCATTTT; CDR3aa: CASMVGRGLGQPQHF
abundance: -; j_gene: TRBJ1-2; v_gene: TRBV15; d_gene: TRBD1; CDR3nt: TGTGCCACCCGTCCGGGGACAGACCTCTATGGCTACACCTTC; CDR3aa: CATRPGTDLYGYTF
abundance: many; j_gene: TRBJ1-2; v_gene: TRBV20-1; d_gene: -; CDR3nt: TGCAGTGCTAGGACAGAGAACTATGGCTACACCTTC; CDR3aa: CSARTENYGYTF
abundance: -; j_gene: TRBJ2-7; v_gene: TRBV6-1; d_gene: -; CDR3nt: TGTGCCAGCACCCCATTGGGGTTGTGGTCCTGCGAGCAGTACTTC; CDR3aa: CASTPLGLWSCEQYF
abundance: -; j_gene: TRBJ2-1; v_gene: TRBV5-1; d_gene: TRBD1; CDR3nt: TGCGCCAGCAGCTTGGCCCAGGTAGCAGGGGGCGTTTCGGTGTCCTTCAAGCAGTTCTTC; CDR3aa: CASSLAQVAGGVSVSFKQFF
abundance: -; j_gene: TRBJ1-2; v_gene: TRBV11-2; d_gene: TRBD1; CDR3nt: TGTGCCAGCAGCTCTCAACAGGGGTTGATGGGCTACACCTTC; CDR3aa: CASSSQQGLMGYTF
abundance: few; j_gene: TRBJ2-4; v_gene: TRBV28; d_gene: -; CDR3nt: TGTGCCAGCAGCCGACGAGGGAGAGCCAAGTACTTC; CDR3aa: CASSRRGRAKYF
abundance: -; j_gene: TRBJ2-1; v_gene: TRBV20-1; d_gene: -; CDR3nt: TGCAGTGCTCAAACTAGGACTGAGCAGTTCTTC; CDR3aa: CSAQTRTEQFF
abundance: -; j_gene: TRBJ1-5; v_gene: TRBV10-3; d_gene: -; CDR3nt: TGTGTCACCTCATCGGGCGGTGACAATCAGCCCCAGCATTTT; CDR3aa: CVTSSGGDNQPQHF
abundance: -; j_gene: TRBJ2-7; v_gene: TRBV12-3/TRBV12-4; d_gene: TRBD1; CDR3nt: TGTGCCAGCAGTCCCGGGTCGGGACAGGGCTCCTACGAGCAGTACTTC; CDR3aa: CASSPGSGQGSYEQYF
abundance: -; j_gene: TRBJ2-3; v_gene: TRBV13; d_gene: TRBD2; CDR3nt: TGTGCCAGCAGCTTTATGACTAGCGCCTTCACAGATACGCAGTATTTT; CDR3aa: CASSFMTSAFTDTQYF
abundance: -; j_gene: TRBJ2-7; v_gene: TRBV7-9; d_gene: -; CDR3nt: TGTGCCAGCAGTAACCATGGGGGGCTGAACGAGCAGTACTTC; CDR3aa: CASSNHGGLNEQYF
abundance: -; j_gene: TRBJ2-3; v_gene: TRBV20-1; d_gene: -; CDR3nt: TGCAGCGTTTACTCCCCCAGCACAGATACGCAGTATTTT; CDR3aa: CSVYSPSTDTQYF
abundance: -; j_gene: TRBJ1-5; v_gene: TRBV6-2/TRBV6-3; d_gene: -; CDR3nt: TGTGCCAGCAGTTACGTCCAATCTAATCAGCCCCAGCATTTT; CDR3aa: CASSYVQSNQPQHF
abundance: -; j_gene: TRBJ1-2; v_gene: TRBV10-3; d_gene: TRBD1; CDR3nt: TGTGCCGCCAGGACAGGGGGCGGAAACTATGGCTACACCTTC; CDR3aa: CAARTGGGNYGYTF
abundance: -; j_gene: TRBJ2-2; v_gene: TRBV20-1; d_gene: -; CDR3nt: TGCAGTGCTAGAATGGGTCCGATGGAGGGGCTGTTTTTT; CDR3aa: CSARMGPMEGLFF
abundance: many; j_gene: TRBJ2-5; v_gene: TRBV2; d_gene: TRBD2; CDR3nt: TGTGCCAGCAGTGAAGCTCGGACTAGCGGGGGGACCCAGTACTTC; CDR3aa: CASSEARTSGGTQYF
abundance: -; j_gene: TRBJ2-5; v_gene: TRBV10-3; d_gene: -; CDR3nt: TGTGCCATCAGTGAGTATGAGGAAGAGACCCAGTACTTC; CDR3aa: CAISEYEEETQYF
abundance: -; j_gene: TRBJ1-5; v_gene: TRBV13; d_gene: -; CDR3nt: TGTGCCAGCAGCGAGGGACAAACGGATCAGCCCCAGCATTTT; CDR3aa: CASSEGQTDQPQHF
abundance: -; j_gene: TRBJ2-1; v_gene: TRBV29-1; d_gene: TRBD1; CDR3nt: TGCAGCGCCTCGGGACAGTACAGCTCCTACAATGAGCAGTTCTTC; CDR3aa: CSASGQYSSYNEQFF
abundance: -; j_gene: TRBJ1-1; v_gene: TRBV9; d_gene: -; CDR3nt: TGTGCCAGCGGAGGACGGCCGAACACTGAAGCTTTCTTT; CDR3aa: CASGGRPNTEAFF
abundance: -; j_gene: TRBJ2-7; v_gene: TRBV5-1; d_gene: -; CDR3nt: TGCGCCAGCAGCTTGGGGGCGGTCAGAAGGTTCGAGCAGTACTTC; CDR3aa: CASSLGAVRRFEQYF
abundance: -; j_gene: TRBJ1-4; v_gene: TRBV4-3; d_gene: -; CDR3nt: TGCGCCAGCAGCCAAGTTCAACCCGGCGAAAAACTGTTTTTT; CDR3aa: CASSQVQPGEKLFF
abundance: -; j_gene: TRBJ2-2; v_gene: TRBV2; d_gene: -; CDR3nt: TGTGCCAGCAGTGAAATGGGGGCCGGGGAGCTGTTTTTT; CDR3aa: CASSEMGAGELFF
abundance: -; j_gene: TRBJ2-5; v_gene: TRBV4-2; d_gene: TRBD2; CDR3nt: TGTGCCAGCAGCCAAGTATTAGCGGGGGTTCAAGAGACCCAGTACTTC; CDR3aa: CASSQVLAGVQETQYF